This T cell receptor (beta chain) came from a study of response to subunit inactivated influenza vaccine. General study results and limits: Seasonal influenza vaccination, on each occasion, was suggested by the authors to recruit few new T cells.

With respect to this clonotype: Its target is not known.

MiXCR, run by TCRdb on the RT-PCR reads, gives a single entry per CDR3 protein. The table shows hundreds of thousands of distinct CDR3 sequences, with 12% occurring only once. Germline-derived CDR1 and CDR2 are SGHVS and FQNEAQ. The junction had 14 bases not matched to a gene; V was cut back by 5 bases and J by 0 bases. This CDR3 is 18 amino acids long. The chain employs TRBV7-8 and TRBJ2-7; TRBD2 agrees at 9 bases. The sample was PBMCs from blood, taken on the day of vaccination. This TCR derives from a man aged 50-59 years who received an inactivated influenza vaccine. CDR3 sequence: CASSVPSLAGAFSYEQYF. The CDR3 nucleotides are TGTGCCAGCAGCGTTCCTTCTTTAGCGGGGGCGTTCTCCTACGAGCAGTACTTC.